Each of the 6 T cell receptor beta chains below was sequenced from the same sample in a study of T cell repertoires in cytomegalovirus infection. TCRdb re-analysed the reads in MiXCR, keeping a single row per CDR3 protein. The sample lists around 350,000 distinct CDR3 sequences, 15% to 20% occurring once. Sample: PBMCs. The receptors were sampled from a human donor in good health (CMV status not recorded). Some clones in this sample may be carry-over from other donors' samples.

Many counts were recorded for this clonotype. V usage is TRBV7-2 and J usage is TRBJ1-2; D is possibly TRBD1 (5 bases). The CDR3 spans 14 residues. CDR1 and CDR2 from the germline V gene are SGHTA and FQGNSA. The ends were cut back, 5 bases at V and 2 bases at J, with 12 bases in the middle. The CDR3 sequence is CASSPRPGNYGYTF. CDR3 nucleotides: TGTGCCAGCAGCCCCAGACCAGGGAACTATGGCTACACCTTC.

V gene TRBV28 combines with J gene TRBJ1-1; possibly TRBD1 for D (6 bases). The CDR3 is 14 amino acids. With 6 bases removed from V and 4 bases from J, the gap between germline ends came to 15 bases. Germline V gene data show CDR1 as MDHEN and CDR2 as SYDVKM. The chain's CDR3 is CASRIQGSVTEAFF. The CDR3 bases are TGTGCCAGCAGGATACAGGGATCGGTCACTGAAGCTTTCTTT.

The chain couples TRBV20-1 to TRBJ2-5; tentatively, D is TRBD2 (6 bases). The CDR3 is 16 amino acids. V was trimmed by 3 bases and J by 2 bases, leaving 19 bases between them. Germline V gives CDR1 DFQATT, CDR2 SNEGSKA (reference sequence). CDR3 amino acids: CSARRDGGVGQETQYF. Here the CDR3 DNA reads TGCAGTGCTAGGAGGGACGGCGGGGTTGGGCAAGAGACCCAGTACTTC.

This clonotype has at least ten counts. J is TRBJ1-2 and V is TRBV7-6, with 7 bases lining up with TRBD1. J gave up 6 bases and V 6 bases, and 13 bases lay outside the gene matches. Per germline, CDR1 SGHVS and CDR2 FNYEAQ. This CDR3 has 15 residues. The CDR3 sequence: CASRESPGGRHGYTF. CDR3 nucleotides: TGTGCCAGCAGGGAATCCCCAGGGGGACGCCATGGCTACACCTTC. The full variable domain, its missing parts supplied by reference TRBV7-6 and TRBJ1-2, is GAGVSQSPRYKVTKRGQDVALRCDPISGHVSLYWYRQALGQGPEFLTYFNYEAQQDKSGLPNDRFSAERPEGSISTLTIQRTEQRDSAMYRCASRESPGGRHGYTFGSGTRLTVV.

The rearrangement uses TRBV6-5 and TRBJ2-7, with 7 bases lining up with TRBD1. V shed 8 bases and J 3 bases; nucleotides not matched to a gene: 7. The CDR3 consists of 13 residues. The V gene's germline CDR1 is MNHEY and CDR2 SVGAGI. DNA of the CDR3: TGTGCCAGCGGAAGAGGACAGGTCTACGAGCAGTACTTC. This encodes CASGRGQVYEQYF.

Comment on this clonotype: At one boundary the junction diverges from the germline segment, which might be a read error. J is TRBJ1-4 and V is TRBV6-2 or TRBV6-3, with a possible D match to TRBD1 (5 bases). Germline loops: CDR1 MNHEY, CDR2 SVGEGT. The CDR3 length is 13 residues. In DNA, the CDR3 is TGTGCCAGCAGTTACCTCAATCCGGGACCGCAAAATTTT. This encodes CASSYLNPGPQNF.